A single sample gave rise to the 16 T cell receptor beta chains below, sequenced in a study of identical twins. Via MiXCR, TCRdb re-called the 5' RACE reads, giving one row per CDR3 protein. The top ten hold 1.5% to 2% of the sample, which has around 670,000 distinct CDR3 sequences, roughly 6% seen once. Source material: naive T cells sorted from blood. These receptors came from a young man in good health.

This clonotype was detected many times. The chain recombines TRBV25-1 with TRBJ2-1, with D unclear. The CDR3 totals 14 residues. V dropped 4 bases and J dropped 7 bases, with 14 bases sitting between them. In germline, CDR1 is MGHDK, CDR2 SYGVNS. CDR3 protein: CASSVTSGPNEQFF. CDR3 bases: TGTGCCAGCAGTGTAACATCCGGACCTAATGAGCAGTTCTTC.

This clonotype came up a few times. The rearrangement links TRBV7-9 to TRBJ1-1; no definite D call. The V gene lost 2 bases and the J gene lost 2 bases, with 15 bases spanning the gap. This CDR3 has 16 amino acids. Germline lookup yields CDR1 SEHNR and CDR2 FQNEAQ (reference sequence). CDR3 nucleotides: TGTGCCAGCAGCTTATTTGGGGAAACGGGTAACACTGAAGCTTTCTTT. This translates into CASSLFGETGNTEAFF.

This clonotype came up many times. J is TRBJ2-7 and V is TRBV11-2; 12 bases line up with TRBD1. This CDR3 is built from 15 residues. Germline lookup yields CDR1 SGHAT and CDR2 FQNNGV. V dropped 1 base and J dropped 5; count of bases not matched to a gene: 3. The CDR3 is CASSLVGTGGDEQYV. DNA of the CDR3: TGTGCCAGCAGCTTAGTGGGGACAGGGGGCGACGAGCAGTACGTC.

This clonotype appeared a few times. No conserved phenylalanine or tryptophan is present at the end of the CDR3, so a read error is the likely explanation. The limits of the CDR3 on the DNA are not certain, so only TCRdb's listed CDR3 is given. This chain uses TRBV27 with TRBJ2-7; the table's D gene call, TRBD1, was not cross checked with the DNA. Per germline, CDR1 MNHEY and CDR2 SMNVEV (reference sequence). Including both end residues, the CDR3 is 10 amino acids long. CDR3: CASRGQKCLL.

This clonotype was observed a handful of times. V is TRBV25-1 and J is TRBJ1-2, with unresolved D. The CDR3 length is 11 residues. Germline V CDR1 and CDR2: MGHDK, SYGVNS. Trimming left V 4 bases short and J 5 bases short, with 5 bases between. In DNA form, the CDR3 reads TGTGCCAGCAGTGGCACATATGGCTACACCTTC. Its translation is CASSGTYGYTF.

This clonotype was found a few times. Relative to the germline gene, one junction end is altered; a read error may explain this. The chain couples TRBV29-1 to TRBJ2-5; 7 nucleotides line up with TRBD1. Germline lookup yields CDR1 SQVTM and CDR2 ANQGSEA. There are 13 residues in the CDR3. Here the CDR3 reads CSVQLGGAETQCF. CDR3 nucleotides: TGCAGCGTTCAGCTAGGGGGCGCGGAGACCCAGTGCTTC.

The chain joins TRBV7-6 to TRBJ1-1; 9 nucleotides match TRBD1. The ends lost 4 bases at V and 3 bases at J; junction bases unmatched: 6. The CDR3 spans 15 residues. The germline V gene has CDR1 SGHVS and CDR2 FNYEAQ. The CDR3 nucleotides read TGTGCCAGCAGCTCGCACAGGGGGCGCGACACTGAAGCTTTCTTT. It codes for CASSSHRGRDTEAFF. Looking up the rest from reference TRBV7-6 and TRBJ1-1 gives the full variable domain: GAGVSQSPRYKVTKRGQDVALRCDPISGHVSLYWYRQALGQGPEFLTYFNYEAQQDKSGLPNDRFSAERPEGSISTLTIQRTEQRDSAMYRCASSSHRGRDTEAFFGQGTRLTVV.

This clonotype has more than one count but fewer than ten. This rearrangement joins TRBV6-5 to TRBJ2-7; D ambiguous. Germline V lookup: CDR1 MNHEY, CDR2 SVGAGI. The CDR3 totals 18 residues. V shed 0 bases and J shed 3 bases, with 21 bases lying between them. In DNA form, the CDR3 reads TGTGCCAGCAGTTACTCGCTCCCTGGTTTGGGAAAAGGCTACGAGCAGTACTTC. Translating gives CASSYSLPGLGKGYEQYF.

This clonotype was detected ten times or more. The V call is TRBV12-3 or TRBV12-4, the J call TRBJ2-3; TRBD1 aligns across 8 bases. V dropped 7 bases and J dropped 5; count of bases not matched to a gene: 11. The CDR3 length is 15 residues. The CDR3 loop reads CASTSRQGAEDTQYF. CDR3 sequence (DNA): TGTGCCAGCACATCCCGCCAGGGGGCCGAAGATACGCAGTATTTT.

The chain couples TRBV3-1 to TRBJ1-3, with 9 positions matching TRBD1. The CDR3 sequence is 18 residues long. Germline loops: CDR1 LGHDT, CDR2 YNNKEL (reference sequence). Losses at the gene ends were 3 bases for V and 2 bases for J; bases not matched to a gene: 11. CDR3 region: CASSHRRDRAGTGNTIYF. Written as DNA, the CDR3 is TGTGCCAGCAGCCACCGTCGGGACAGGGCGGGTACTGGAAACACCATATATTTT.

There are a few counts of this clonotype. The V gene is TRBV11-2, the J gene TRBJ2-1; D not certain. This CDR3 has 14 residues. The germline gives CDR1 SGHAT, CDR2 FQNNGV. Trimming pared 1 base from V and 2 bases from J, leaving 6 bases between. The CDR3 sequence: CASSLVLTYNEQFF. The CDR3 bases are TGTGCCAGCAGCTTAGTCTTAACCTACAATGAGCAGTTCTTC.

This clonotype appeared many times. The chain links TRBV29-1 to TRBJ1-1; 11 bases map to TRBD1. Germline-derived CDR1 and CDR2 are SQVTM and ANQGSEA. CDR3 length equals 13 residues. The CDR3 bases are TGCAGTGCCCGGACAGGGGGCGGCACTGAAGCTTTCTTT. It encodes CSARTGGGTEAFF.

This chain links TRBV7-9 with TRBJ1-1, with D unresolved. The CDR3 has 15 residues. CDR1 and CDR2 (germline): SEHNR, FQNEAQ (reference sequence). The ends were cut back, 5 bases at V and 0 bases at J, with 13 bases in the middle. CDR3 protein: CASSPAVGMNTEAFF. CDR3 coding DNA: TGTGCCAGCAGCCCCGCTGTGGGCATGAACACTGAAGCTTTCTTT.

This clonotype has just a few counts. The genes are TRBV28 and TRBJ2-1; TRBD2 aligns across 7 bases. From germline, CDR1 is MDHEN and CDR2 SYDVKM. Trimming at V came to 5 bases and at J to 7 bases, leaving 14 bases not matched to a gene. The CDR3 consists of 16 residues. The CDR3 region is CASSLGVAGALNEQFF. The CDR3 nucleotides read TGTGCCAGCAGTCTGGGGGTGGCGGGAGCGTTAAATGAGCAGTTCTTC.

This clonotype was picked up many times. DNA of the CDR3: TGTGCCAGCCGCAAGACCGCAGCCACCGGGGAGCTGTTTTTT. This sequence encodes CASRKTAATGELFF. The chain has TRBV12-3 or TRBV12-4 and TRBJ2-2; D not certain. This CDR3 is 14 amino acids long. The V end was cut by 8 bases, the J end by 4 bases, with 14 bases between.

This rearrangement joins TRBV12-3 or TRBV12-4 to TRBJ2-5, with D tentatively TRBD1 (6 bases). V shed 6 bases and J shed 1 base, with 18 bases lying between them. This CDR3 has 16 residues. The CDR3 nucleotides are TGTGCCAGCAGAGAAAGAGGCAGGGGTTCCCAAGAGACCCAGTACTTC. Protein sequence: CASRERGRGSQETQYF.